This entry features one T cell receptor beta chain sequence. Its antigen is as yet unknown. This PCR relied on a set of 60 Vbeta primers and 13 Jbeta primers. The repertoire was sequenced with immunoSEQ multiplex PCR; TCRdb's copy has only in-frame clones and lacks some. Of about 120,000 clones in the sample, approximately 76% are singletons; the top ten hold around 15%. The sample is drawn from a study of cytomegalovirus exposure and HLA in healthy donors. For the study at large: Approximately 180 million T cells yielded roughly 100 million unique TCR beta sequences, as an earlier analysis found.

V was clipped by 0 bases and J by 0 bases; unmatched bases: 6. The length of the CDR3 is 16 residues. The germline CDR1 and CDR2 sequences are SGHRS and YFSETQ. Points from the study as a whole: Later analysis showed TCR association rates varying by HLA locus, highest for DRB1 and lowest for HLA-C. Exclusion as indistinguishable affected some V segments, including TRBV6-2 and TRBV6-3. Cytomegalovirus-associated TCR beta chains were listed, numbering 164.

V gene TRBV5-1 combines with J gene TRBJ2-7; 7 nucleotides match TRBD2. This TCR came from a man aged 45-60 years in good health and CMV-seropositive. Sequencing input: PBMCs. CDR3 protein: CASSLARASGSYEQYF. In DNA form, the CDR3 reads TGCGCCAGCAGCTTGGCCCGGGCTAGCGGCTCCTACGAGCAGTACTTC.